Following are 25 T cell receptor beta chains from one sample sequenced in a study of shared T cell receptors in the human thymus. Measured with immunoSEQ multiplex PCR; TCRdb has only the in-frame clones, and not every one. The data show about 710,000 clones, approximately 87% seen once. These data also featured in a second study, about human thymus T cells.

Sample: thymocytes. The source is a boy younger than two with a congenital heart defect.

The gene calls are TRBV5-1 and TRBJ1-1, with TRBD1 as a possible D gene (5 bases). V lost 5 bases and J 1 base, leaving 18 bases between the germline ends. In germline, CDR1 is SGHRS, CDR2 YFSETQ. This CDR3 contains 16 residues. The CDR3 DNA follows: TGCGCCAGCAGTCCGACAGTCCTATGGGGGAACACTGAAGCTTTCTTT. Protein product: CASSPTVLWGNTEAFF.

This rearrangement joins TRBV4-3 to TRBJ2-6; TRBD1 aligns across 7 bases. Germline trimming cut 1 base from V and 0 bases from J; bases unmatched to any gene: 18. The CDR3 consists of 22 residues. Germline loops: CDR1 LGHNA, CDR2 YSLEER. This chain's CDR3 is CASSQVDFLGGSKRSGANVLTF. CDR3 bases: TGCGCCAGCAGCCAAGTCGATTTTTTAGGGGGCTCCAAACGCTCTGGGGCCAACGTCCTGACTTTC.

The chain joins TRBV7-9 to TRBJ1-6, with D perhaps matching TRBD1 (5 bases). Germline V CDR1 and CDR2: SEHNR, FQNEAQ (reference sequence). Trimming removed 5 bases from V and 7 bases from J, with 12 bases in between. The CDR3 spans 14 residues. The chain's CDR3 is CASSPAGRNSPLHF. The CDR3 DNA follows: TGTGCCAGCAGCCCGGCAGGGAGGAATTCACCCCTCCACTTT.

A note on this clone: Other DNA sequences within the sample encode an identical CDR3. The chain links TRBV28 to TRBJ2-7; D might be TRBD2 (6 bases). Germline loops: CDR1 MDHEN, CDR2 SYDVKM. Trimming cost V 3 bases and J 0 bases, with 6 bases left between them. This CDR3 comprises 13 residues. The DNA for the CDR3 is TGTGCCAGCAGTTTCGGGAGCTCCTACGAGCAGTACTTC. It is translated as CASSFGSSYEQYF. The entire variable domain, with the rest obtained from reference TRBV28 and TRBJ2-7, is as follows: DVKVTQSSRYLVKRTGEKVFLECVQDMDHENMFWYRQDPGLGLRLIYFSYDVKMKEKGDIPEGYSVSREKKERFSLILESASTNQTSMYLCASSFGSSYEQYFGPGTRLTVT.

The CDR3 sequence is CASSCPRGNDTGELFF. Here the CDR3 DNA reads TGTGCCAGCAGCTGCCCCAGGGGCAACGACACCGGGGAGCTGTTTTTT. The rearrangement uses TRBV5-6 and TRBJ2-2; possible D gene TRBD1, 6 bases. Trimming removed 3 bases from V and 3 bases from J, with 15 bases in between. Germline CDR1 and CDR2: SGHDT and YYEEEE. The CDR3 spans 16 residues.

The chain recombines TRBV7-9 with TRBJ2-7; 7 bases match TRBD1. The V gene's germline CDR1 is SEHNR and CDR2 FQNEAQ (reference sequence). The CDR3 has 15 amino acids. J was trimmed by 3 bases and V by 2 bases; bases with no gene match: 7. The CDR3 reads CASSLNWDSIYEQYF. CDR3 DNA sequence: TGTGCCAGCAGCTTAAACTGGGACAGCATCTACGAGCAGTACTTC.

The CDR3 here is CASSQEGQPSGANVLTF. CDR3 bases: TGTGCCAGCAGCCAAGAGGGCCAGCCCTCTGGGGCCAACGTCCTGACTTTC. This chain connects TRBV14 to TRBJ2-6; no definite D call. The CDR3 sequence is 17 residues long. Germline lookup yields CDR1 SGHDN and CDR2 FVKESK. V shed 0 bases and J shed 0 bases, with 9 bases lying between them.

The V and J genes are TRBV28 and TRBJ2-1; D is perhaps TRBD2 (5 bases). The length of the CDR3 is 14 residues. Germline CDR1 is MDHEN and CDR2 is SYDVKM. V was shortened by 7 bases and J by 2 bases, with 12 bases between the two germline ends. CDR3 sequence (DNA): TGTGCCAGCATACGAGCGGAACCCTACAATGAGCAGTTCTTC. Its protein product is CASIRAEPYNEQFF.

V gene TRBV28 combines with J gene TRBJ2-7, with a possible D match to TRBD1 (5 bases). Germline CDR1 and CDR2: MDHEN and SYDVKM. The CDR3 is made up of 17 amino acids. Trimming removed 2 bases from V and 0 bases from J, with 17 bases in between. CDR3 amino acids: CASSLDRDERSSYEQYF. The CDR3, as DNA: TGTGCCAGCAGTTTAGACAGAGACGAAAGGAGCTCCTACGAGCAGTACTTC.

This chain links TRBV11-3 with TRBJ2-3; TRBD1 aligns across 9 bases. J was trimmed by 2 bases and V by 5 bases; bases with no gene match: 8. Germline V gene data show CDR1 as SGHNT and CDR2 as YENEEA. The CDR3 extends over 16 amino acids. This chain's CDR3 is CASSHGTGTHTDTQYF. DNA of the CDR3: TGTGCCAGCAGCCATGGGACAGGGACTCACACAGATACGCAGTATTTT.

This clone was recorded only once. The V call is TRBV4-2, the J call TRBJ2-3; D is uncertain. This CDR3 is 15 amino acids long. The germline V and J ends were trimmed by 0 bases and 7 bases, with 14 bases remaining between them. Per the germline V gene, CDR1 is LGHNA and CDR2 is YNFKEQ. CDR3 amino acids: CASSQERHYHYTQYF. The CDR3 DNA follows: TGTGCCAGCAGCCAAGAGCGGCACTATCATTATACGCAGTATTTT.

The chain recombines TRBV5-1 with TRBJ1-1; TRBD1 matches at 7 bases. CDR1 and CDR2 (germline): SGHRS, YFSETQ. V lost 0 bases, J lost 7 bases, and 0 bases stayed unmatched. This CDR3 is 12 amino acids long. As DNA, the CDR3 is TGCGCCAGCAGCTTGGGACAGGGTGAAGCTTTCTTT. This translates into CASSLGQGEAFF.

There are a few counts of this clone. At one boundary the junction diverges from the germline segment, which might be a read error. The sample has other DNA sequences that encode this CDR3 too. V is TRBV4-1 and J is TRBJ1-6; 10 bases align to TRBD1. The CDR3 is 15 amino acids. Germline V CDR1 and CDR2: MGHRA, YSYEKL. Here the CDR3 reads CASSQGQGSNSPLHF. The CDR3 DNA is TGCGCCAGCAGCCAGGGACAGGGGAGTAATTCCCCCCTCCACTTT.

The CDR3 DNA sequence: TGTGCCAGCAGACAAACAGTTAACACTGAAGCTTTCTTT. Its protein product is CASRQTVNTEAFF. The rearrangement links TRBV7-9 to TRBJ1-1; D call uncertain. V lost 6 bases and J lost 2, with 10 bases in between. This CDR3 comprises 13 residues. Germline CDR1 and CDR2: SEHNR and FQNEAQ (reference sequence).

The chain couples TRBV29-1 to TRBJ2-1, with 7 bases fitting TRBD2. V was pared by 7 bases and J by 5 bases, with 23 bases of the junction left unmatched. There are 18 residues in the CDR3. In germline, CDR1 is SQVTM, CDR2 ANQGSEA. The CDR3 region is CSAQAPQFGRHFDNEQFF. As DNA, the CDR3 is TGCAGCGCCCAAGCCCCTCAATTCGGGAGGCACTTCGACAATGAGCAGTTCTTC.

This chain links TRBV7-9 with TRBJ1-5; 7 bases line up with TRBD1. Germline values: CDR1 SEHNR, CDR2 FQNEAQ (reference sequence). The CDR3 length is 14 residues. The V gene end was trimmed by 5 bases and the J gene end by 5 bases; junction bases not matched to a gene: 6. This chain's CDR3 is CASSPQGDDQPQHF. CDR3 DNA: TGTGCCAGCAGCCCGCAGGGGGATGATCAGCCCCAGCATTTT.

The chain has TRBV28 and TRBJ1-5; no definite D call. This CDR3 spans 14 amino acids. Trimming removed 6 bases from V and 4 bases from J, with 13 bases in between. Germline V gene data show CDR1 as MDHEN and CDR2 as SYDVKM. The CDR3 spells CASRNPGYNQPQHF. Here the CDR3 DNA reads TGTGCCAGCAGAAACCCGGGATATAATCAGCCCCAGCATTTT.

The chain carries TRBV19 and TRBJ2-2; D is undetermined. The length of the CDR3 is 13 residues. Germline CDR1 and CDR2: LNHDA and SQIVND (reference sequence). V was shortened by 10 bases and J by 0 bases, with 9 bases between the two germline ends. CDR3 bases: TGTGCCATCGCGGCCACGAACACCGGGGAGCTGTTTTTT. It codes for CAIAATNTGELFF.

This clone was picked up a small number of times. The chain carries TRBV19 and TRBJ1-5; TRBD1 agrees at 7 bases. Per the germline V gene, CDR1 is LNHDA and CDR2 is SQIVND (reference sequence). V gave up 0 bases and J gave up 6 bases; unmatched junction bases: 8. CDR3 length: 16 amino acids. The CDR3 nucleotides are TGTGCCAGTAGTATAGATGCAAAGGGGGCAGGTCAGCCCCAGCATTTT. Protein: CASSIDAKGAGQPQHF.

The V gene is TRBV7-9, the J gene TRBJ2-3; D gene ambiguous. The germline V and J ends were trimmed by 6 bases and 4 bases, with 14 bases remaining between them. Germline values: CDR1 SEHNR, CDR2 FQNEAQ (reference sequence). The CDR3 totals 14 residues. CDR3 in DNA: TGTGCCAGCAGACGCCTGGGCGCCCCAGATACGCAGTATTTT. Translating gives CASRRLGAPDTQYF.

V is TRBV5-1 and J is TRBJ1-1, with D hard to call. The CDR3 covers 13 residues. V dropped 0 bases and J dropped 2 bases, with 5 bases sitting between them. Per germline, CDR1 SGHRS and CDR2 YFSETQ. In DNA, the CDR3 is TGCGCCAGCAGCTTGGGGCTTAACACTGAAGCTTTCTTT. Its protein product is CASSLGLNTEAFF.

A few counts support this clone. The V gene is TRBV27, the J gene TRBJ2-3; weak D call: TRBD1 (6 bases). This CDR3 is built from 12 residues. The V end was cut by 6 bases, the J end by 3 bases, with 7 bases between. Germline lookup yields CDR1 MNHEY and CDR2 SMNVEV (reference sequence). CDR3 bases: TGTGCCAGCAGCACAGGGACAGATACGCAGTATTTT. Translated: CASSTGTDTQYF.

On this clone: Other DNA sequences from this sample encode an identical CDR3 as well. CDR3 DNA sequence: TGTGCCAGCAGTGAAGCTAACCTGGACAGGCCCTACGAGCAGTACTTC. It encodes CASSEANLDRPYEQYF. The gene calls are TRBV2 and TRBJ2-7, with 7 nucleotides matching TRBD1. The germline CDR1 and CDR2 sequences are SNHLY and FYNNEI. CDR3 length: 16 residues. V lost 0 bases, J lost 2 bases, and 7 bases stayed unmatched.

A note on this clone: The sample carries other DNA sequences with the same CDR3. The CDR3 DNA reads TGCGCCAGCAGCCCACAGGGGAATGAAAAACTGTTTTTT. Translating it yields CASSPQGNEKLFF. V usage is TRBV4-3 and J usage is TRBJ1-4; 7 bases line up with TRBD1. Germline V CDR1 and CDR2: LGHNA, YSLEER. CDR3 length: 13 residues. V dropped 4 bases and J dropped 5; count of bases not matched to a gene: 1.

V gene TRBV28 combines with J gene TRBJ2-7, with D unclear. The CDR3 has 11 amino acids. Trimming cost V 10 bases and J 4 bases, with 11 bases left between them. Germline V CDR1 and CDR2: MDHEN, SYDVKM. The CDR3 region is CATRHSYEQYF. CDR3 nucleotides: TGTGCCACCCGACACAGTTACGAGCAGTACTTC.